Listed below are T cell receptor beta chains from one sample, sequenced in a study of cytomegalovirus exposure and HLA in healthy donors. The data were produced by immunoSEQ multiplex PCR, yet TCRdb's version contains in-frame clones alone and is incomplete. The data contain roughly 120,000 clones, 55% to 75% of them singletons. Sequences were obtained from PBMCs. The receptors derive from a woman in her thirties or forties in good health and CMV-seropositive. Both conserved end residues are part of each CDR3. The D gene is left open where the match is weak. Only part of the rows carry a size: once, few, many, or a class if the clone is expanded.

size: .; D: TRBD1; V: TRBV2; J: TRBJ2-7; DNA: TGTGCCAGCAGTGGGGACAGAGTCTCCTACGAGCAGTACTTC; CDR3: CASSGDRVSYEQYF
size: .; D: TRBD1; V: TRBV11-2; J: TRBJ1-2; DNA: TGTGCCAGCAGTCCTCAGGGGGACTATGGCTACACCTTC; CDR3: CASSPQGDYGYTF
size: few; D: .; V: TRBV7-8; J: TRBJ1-4; DNA: TGTGCCAGCAGCTTAGTCGGACAGTACGGAAAACTGTTTTTT; CDR3: CASSLVGQYGKLFF
size: .; D: .; V: TRBV4-3; J: TRBJ1-1; DNA: TGCGCCAGCAGCCAAGGCCGAGTAGCTTTCTTT; CDR3: CASSQGRVAFF
size: .; D: TRBD1; V: TRBV6-5; J: TRBJ1-1; DNA: TGTGCCAGCACCTCGCGGGGACAGGGTACCGCTGAAGCTTTCTTT; CDR3: CASTSRGQGTAEAFF
size: .; D: .; V: TRBV9; J: TRBJ2-7; DNA: TGTGCCAGCAGCGTAGGCGAGGACAGTTCCTACGAGCAGTACTTC; CDR3: CASSVGEDSSYEQYF
size: .; D: .; V: TRBV18; J: TRBJ1-4; DNA: TGTGCCAGCTCTCTCGAGGGACAAGGTGAAAAACTGTTTTTT; CDR3: CASSLEGQGEKLFF
size: .; D: .; V: TRBV6-5; J: TRBJ2-1; DNA: TGTGCCAGCAGTTACACGGGGAGCTCCTACAATGAGCAGTTCTTC; CDR3: CASSYTGSSYNEQFF
size: .; D: TRBD1; V: TRBV7-9; J: TRBJ2-7; DNA: TGTGCCAGCAGCCACGGACCGGGACAGGGGGCAGGTTACGAGCAGTACTTC; CDR3: CASSHGPGQGAGYEQYF
size: few; D: .; V: TRBV6-5; J: TRBJ2-1; DNA: TGTGCCAGCAGTTACTCTCCGAGGGGGGGCGATGAGCAGTTCTTC; CDR3: CASSYSPRGGDEQFF
size: .; D: .; V: TRBV7-8; J: TRBJ1-6; DNA: TGTGCCAGCAGCTTATCAGGAACAGCAGGGGCGGGTTCACCCCTCCACTTT; CDR3: CASSLSGTAGAGSPLHF
size: .; D: .; V: TRBV5-1; J: TRBJ2-2; DNA: TGCGCCAGCAGCCAGGGACAAGTAAACACCGGGGAGCTGTTTTTT; CDR3: CASSQGQVNTGELFF
size: .; D: .; V: TRBV6-6; J: TRBJ1-2; DNA: TGTGCCAGCAGGAGAGCCGACTATGGCTACACCTTC; CDR3: CASRRADYGYTF
size: few; D: .; V: TRBV7-8; J: TRBJ1-2; DNA: TGTGCCAGCAGCTCTGTAGCCGGAGGTGGCTACACCTTC; CDR3: CASSSVAGGGYTF
size: .; D: TRBD1; V: TRBV4-2; J: TRBJ1-6; DNA: TGTGCCAGCAGCCAGACAGGGACCTCCTATAATTCACCCCTCCACTTT; CDR3: CASSQTGTSYNSPLHF
size: once; D: TRBD1; V: TRBV6-6; J: TRBJ1-2; DNA: TGTGCCAGCAGGCCAGCCCGGGACAGGGGACAGGGCTACACCTTC; CDR3: CASRPARDRGQGYTF
size: once; D: .; V: TRBV2; J: TRBJ1-1; DNA: TGTGCCAGCATCGATGGGGGGATGAACACTGAAGCTTTCTTT; CDR3: CASIDGGMNTEAFF
size: .; D: TRBD1; V: TRBV25-1; J: TRBJ1-2; DNA: TGTGCCAGCAGTGACCCCCTCGACAGGGACGATGGCTACACCTTC; CDR3: CASSDPLDRDDGYTF
size: .; D: .; V: TRBV6-6; J: TRBJ1-3; DNA: TGTGCCAGCAGCCCCACAGTCTCTGGAAACACCATATATTTT; CDR3: CASSPTVSGNTIYF
size: .; D: TRBD2; V: TRBV10-3; J: TRBJ2-7; DNA: TGTGCCATCAGTGAGCCGCGGACTAGCGGTTACGAGCAGTACTTC; CDR3: CAISEPRTSGYEQYF
size: .; D: .; V: TRBV5-6; J: TRBJ2-5; DNA: TGTGCCAGCAGCTTGGCAGGGCCGGGGACCCAGTACTTC; CDR3: CASSLAGPGTQYF
size: .; D: TRBD1; V: TRBV19; J: TRBJ2-4; DNA: TGTGCCAGTAGTTGGACAGGGGGCTGGTACTTC; CDR3: CASSWTGGWYF
size: .; D: TRBD1; V: TRBV27; J: TRBJ2-2; DNA: TGTGCCAGCAGTTTAGCAGGGGGCGCGTCCGGGGAGCTGTTTTTT; CDR3: CASSLAGGASGELFF
size: .; D: .; V: TRBV7-8; J: TRBJ1-1; DNA: TGTGCCAGCAGCTTAGGGGCAGCCCCTCTGGCTGAGGCTTTCTTT; CDR3: CASSLGAAPLAEAFF
size: once; D: .; V: TRBV4-3; J: TRBJ1-2; DNA: TGCGCCAGCAGCCAAGGGGAGGGATTATTCTATGGCTACACCTTC; CDR3: CASSQGEGLFYGYTF
size: .; D: TRBD1; V: TRBV6-1; J: TRBJ2-2; DNA: TGTGCCAGCAGTAAAAGGACAGGGCAGGGCGGGGAGCTGTTTTTT; CDR3: CASSKRTGQGGELFF
size: .; D: .; V: TRBV5-6; J: TRBJ2-7; DNA: TGTGCCAGCAGCTTAAACTACGAGCAGTACTTC; CDR3: CASSLNYEQYF
size: .; D: TRBD1; V: TRBV7-2; J: TRBJ1-1; DNA: TGTGCCAGCAGCTTTGGACAGGCTCTCATGAACACTGAAGCTTTCTTT; CDR3: CASSFGQALMNTEAFF
size: once; D: TRBD2; V: TRBV10-3; J: TRBJ2-7; DNA: TGTGCCATCAGTCCCGCGGGGGGGACAGCCTCCTACGAGCAGTACTTC; CDR3: CAISPAGGTASYEQYF
size: .; D: TRBD2; V: TRBV4-3; J: TRBJ2-1; DNA: TGCGCCAGCAGCCCAGGACTAGCGGGTCCCGCGAGGCATGAGCAGTTCTTC; CDR3: CASSPGLAGPARHEQFF
size: once; D: TRBD2; V: TRBV11-2; J: TRBJ2-3; DNA: TGTGCCAGCAGCGTTATAGCGGGGTCCACAGATACGCAGTATTTT; CDR3: CASSVIAGSTDTQYF
size: .; D: TRBD1; V: TRBV7-2; J: TRBJ1-2; DNA: TGTGCCAGCAGCCCTCGCCCGGGGACAGGGGCCGACTACACCTTC; CDR3: CASSPRPGTGADYTF
size: few; D: .; V: TRBV7-2; J: TRBJ1-4; DNA: TGTGCCAGCAGCCTCGGGATTAATGAAAAACTGTTTTTT; CDR3: CASSLGINEKLFF
size: .; D: TRBD1; V: TRBV6-5; J: TRBJ2-7; DNA: TGTGCCAGCAGTTACGACAGGGCAAGCTACGAGCAGTACTTC; CDR3: CASSYDRASYEQYF
size: .; D: .; V: TRBV9; J: TRBJ2-6; DNA: TGTGCCAGCAGCGATCTCTCTGGGGCCAACGTCCTGACTTTC; CDR3: CASSDLSGANVLTF
size: .; D: .; V: TRBV7-2; J: TRBJ1-4; DNA: TGTGCCAGCAGCTCCGACTGGGAGGACGAAAAACTGTTTTTT; CDR3: CASSSDWEDEKLFF
size: .; D: TRBD1; V: TRBV7-9; J: TRBJ1-2; DNA: TGTGCCAGCAGCTTACCGGGACAGGGTGGGTACACCTTC; CDR3: CASSLPGQGGYTF